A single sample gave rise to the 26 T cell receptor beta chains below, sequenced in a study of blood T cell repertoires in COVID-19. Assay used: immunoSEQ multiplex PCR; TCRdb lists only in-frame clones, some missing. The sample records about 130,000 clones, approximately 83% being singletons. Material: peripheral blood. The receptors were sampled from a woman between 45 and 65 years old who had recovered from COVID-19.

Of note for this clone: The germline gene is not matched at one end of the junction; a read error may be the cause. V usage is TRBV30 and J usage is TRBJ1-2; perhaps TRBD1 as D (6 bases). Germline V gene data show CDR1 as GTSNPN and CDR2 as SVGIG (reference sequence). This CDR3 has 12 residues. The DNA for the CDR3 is TGTGCCTCGATTAAGGACAGCCTCGTACTTCGCTTC. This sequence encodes CASIKDSLVLRF.

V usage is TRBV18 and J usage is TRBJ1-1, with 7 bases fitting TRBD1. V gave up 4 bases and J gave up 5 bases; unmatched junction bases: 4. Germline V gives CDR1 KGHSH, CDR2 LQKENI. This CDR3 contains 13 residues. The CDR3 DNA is TGTGCCAGCTCACGGGACAGATTAACTGAAGCTTTCTTT. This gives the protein CASSRDRLTEAFF. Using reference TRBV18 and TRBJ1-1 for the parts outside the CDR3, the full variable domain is NAGVMQNPRHLVRRRGQEARLRCSPMKGHSHVYWYRQLPEEGLKFMVYLQKENIIDESGMPKERFSAEFPKEGPSILRIQQVVRGDSAAYFCASSRDRLTEAFFGQGTRLTVV.

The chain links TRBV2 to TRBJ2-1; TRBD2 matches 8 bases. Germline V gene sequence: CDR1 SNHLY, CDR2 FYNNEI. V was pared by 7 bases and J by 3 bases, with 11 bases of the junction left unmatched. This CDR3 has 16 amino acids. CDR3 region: CASTWAGGSFYNEQFF. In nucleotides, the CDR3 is TGTGCCAGCACCTGGGCGGGGGGCAGTTTCTACAATGAGCAGTTCTTC.

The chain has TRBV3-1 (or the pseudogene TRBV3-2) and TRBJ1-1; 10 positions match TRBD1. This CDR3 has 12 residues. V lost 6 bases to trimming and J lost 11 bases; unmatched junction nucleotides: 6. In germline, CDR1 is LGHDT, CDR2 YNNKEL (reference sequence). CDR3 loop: CASRQTGGRAFF. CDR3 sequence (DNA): TGTGCCAGCAGGCAGACAGGGGGCAGGGCTTTCTTT.

The CDR3 region is CSDRDSNSPLHF. The DNA for the CDR3 is TGCAGCGACCGGGACAGTAATTCACCCCTCCACTTT. V gene TRBV29-1 combines with J gene TRBJ1-6; 7 bases match TRBD1. The V gene end was trimmed by 7 bases and the J gene end by 6 bases; junction bases not matched to a gene: 3. Germline lookup yields CDR1 SQVTM and CDR2 ANQGSEA. This CDR3 has 12 residues.

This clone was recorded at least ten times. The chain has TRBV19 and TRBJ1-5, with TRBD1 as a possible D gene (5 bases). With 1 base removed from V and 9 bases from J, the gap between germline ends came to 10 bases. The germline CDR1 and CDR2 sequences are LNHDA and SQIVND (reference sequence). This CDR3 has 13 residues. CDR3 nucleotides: TGTGCCAGTAGTATAGTCCTGGGGGGGCCCCAGCATTTT. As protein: CASSIVLGGPQHF.

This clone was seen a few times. The CDR3 nucleotides read TGTGCCAGCAGTCTTACAGGGGGCGGCACCGGGGAGCTGTTTTTT. Protein: CASSLTGGGTGELFF. The V and J genes are TRBV2 and TRBJ2-2; 9 bases line up with TRBD1. Trimming removed 5 bases from V and 4 bases from J; junction bases left unmatched: 5. CDR3 length equals 15 residues. Germline V gives CDR1 SNHLY, CDR2 FYNNEI. Full variable domain (missing parts from reference TRBV2 and TRBJ2-2): EPEVTQTPSHQVTQMGQEVILRCVPISNHLYFYWYRQILGQKVEFLVSFYNNEISEKSEIFDDQFSVERPDGSNFTLKIRSTKLEDSAMYFCASSLTGGGTGELFFGEGSRLTVL.

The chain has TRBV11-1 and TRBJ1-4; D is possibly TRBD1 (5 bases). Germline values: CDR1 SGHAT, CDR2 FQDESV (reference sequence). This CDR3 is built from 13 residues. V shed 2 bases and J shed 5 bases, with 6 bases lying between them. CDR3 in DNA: TGTGCCAGCAGCTTAAACAGGAATGAAAAACTGTTTTTT. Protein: CASSLNRNEKLFF.

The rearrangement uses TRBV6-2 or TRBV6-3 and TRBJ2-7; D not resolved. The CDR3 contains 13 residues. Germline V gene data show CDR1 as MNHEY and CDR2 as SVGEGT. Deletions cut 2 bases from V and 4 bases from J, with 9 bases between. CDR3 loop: CASSYLAEYEQYF. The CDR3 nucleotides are TGTGCCAGCAGTTACCTTGCCGAGTACGAGCAGTACTTC.

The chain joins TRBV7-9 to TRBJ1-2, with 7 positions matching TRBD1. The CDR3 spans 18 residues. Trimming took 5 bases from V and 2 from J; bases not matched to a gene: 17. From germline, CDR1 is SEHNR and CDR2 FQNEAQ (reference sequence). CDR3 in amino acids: CASSLPRFTGARNYGYTF. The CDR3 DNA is TGTGCCAGCAGCCTCCCCCGGTTTACAGGGGCGCGAAACTATGGCTACACCTTC.

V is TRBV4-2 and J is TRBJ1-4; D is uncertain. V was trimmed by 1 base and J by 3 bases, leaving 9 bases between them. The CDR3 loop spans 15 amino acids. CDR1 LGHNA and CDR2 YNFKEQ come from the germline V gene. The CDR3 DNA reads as TGTGCCAGCAGCCAAGCCGCACAGCCTAATGAAAAACTGTTTTTT. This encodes CASSQAAQPNEKLFF.

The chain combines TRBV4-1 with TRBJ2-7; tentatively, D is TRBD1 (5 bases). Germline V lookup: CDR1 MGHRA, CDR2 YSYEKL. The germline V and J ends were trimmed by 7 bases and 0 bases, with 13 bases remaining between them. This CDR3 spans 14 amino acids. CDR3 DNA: TGCGCCAGCATAAGGGGCGAAAACTCCTACGAGCAGTACTTC. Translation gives CASIRGENSYEQYF.

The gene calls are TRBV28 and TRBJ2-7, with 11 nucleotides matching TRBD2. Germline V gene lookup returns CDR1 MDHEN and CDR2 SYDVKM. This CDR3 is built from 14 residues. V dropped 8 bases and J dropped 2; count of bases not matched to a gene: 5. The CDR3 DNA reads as TGTGCCAGCGGACGGACTAGCGGGCCCTACGAGCAGTACTTC. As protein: CASGRTSGPYEQYF.

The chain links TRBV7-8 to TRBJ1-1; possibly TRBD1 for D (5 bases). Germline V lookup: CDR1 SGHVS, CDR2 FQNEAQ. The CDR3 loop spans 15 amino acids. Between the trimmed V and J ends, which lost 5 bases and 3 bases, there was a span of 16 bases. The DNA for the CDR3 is TGTGCCAGCAGCCCCGGGGGGAGGGTAGACACTGAAGCTTTCTTT. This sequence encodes CASSPGGRVDTEAFF.

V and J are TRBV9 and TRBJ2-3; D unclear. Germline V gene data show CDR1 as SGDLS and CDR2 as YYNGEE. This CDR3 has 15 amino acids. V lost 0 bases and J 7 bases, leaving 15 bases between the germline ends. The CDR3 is CASSVEPTGQNTQYF. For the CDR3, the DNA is TGTGCCAGCAGCGTAGAGCCCACCGGTCAAAATACGCAGTATTTT.

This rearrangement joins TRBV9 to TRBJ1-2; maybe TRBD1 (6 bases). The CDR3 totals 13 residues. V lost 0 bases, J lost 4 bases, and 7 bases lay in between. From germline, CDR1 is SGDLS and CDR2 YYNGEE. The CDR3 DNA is TGTGCCAGCAGCGTAGTGGACAGCTATGGCTACACCTTC. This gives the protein CASSVVDSYGYTF. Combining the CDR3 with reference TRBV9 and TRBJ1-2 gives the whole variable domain DSGVTQTPKHLITATGQRVTLRCSPRSGDLSVYWYQQSLDQGLQFLIQYYNGEERAKGNILERFSAQQFPDLHSELNLSSLELGDSALYFCASSVVDSYGYTFGSGTRLTVV.

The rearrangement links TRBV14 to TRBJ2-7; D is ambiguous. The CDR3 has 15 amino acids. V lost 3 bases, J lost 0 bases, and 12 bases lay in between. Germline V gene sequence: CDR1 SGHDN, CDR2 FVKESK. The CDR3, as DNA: TGTGCCAGCAGCCAGTTGGCAGGTCTCTCCTACGAGCAGTACTTC. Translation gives CASSQLAGLSYEQYF.

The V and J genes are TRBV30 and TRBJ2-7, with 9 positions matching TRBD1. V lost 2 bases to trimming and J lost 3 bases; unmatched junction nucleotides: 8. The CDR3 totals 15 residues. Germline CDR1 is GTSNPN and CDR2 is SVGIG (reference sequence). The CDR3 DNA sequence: TGTGCCTGGAGTTCTCCCGGGACAGGGCGCTACGAGCAGTACTTC. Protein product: CAWSSPGTGRYEQYF. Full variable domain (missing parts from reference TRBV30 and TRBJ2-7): SQTIHQWPATLVQPVGSPLSLECTVEGTSNPNLYWYRQAAGRGLQLLFYSVGIGQISSEVPQNLSASRPQDRQFILSSKKLLLSDSGFYLCAWSSPGTGRYEQYFGPGTRLTVT.

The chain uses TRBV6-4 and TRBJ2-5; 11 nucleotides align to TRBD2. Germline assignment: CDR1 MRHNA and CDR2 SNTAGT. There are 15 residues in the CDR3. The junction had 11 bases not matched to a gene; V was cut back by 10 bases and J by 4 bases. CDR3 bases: TGTGCCAAAGCAGGTAGCGGGAGGGGGCCAGAGACCCAGTACTTC. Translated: CAKAGSGRGPETQYF.

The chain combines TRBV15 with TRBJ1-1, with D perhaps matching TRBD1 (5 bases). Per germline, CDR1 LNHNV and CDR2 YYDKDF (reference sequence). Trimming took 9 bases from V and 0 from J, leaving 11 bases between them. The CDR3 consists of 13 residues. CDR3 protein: CATTDLMNTEAFF. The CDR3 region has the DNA TGTGCCACGACAGACCTCATGAACACTGAAGCTTTCTTT.

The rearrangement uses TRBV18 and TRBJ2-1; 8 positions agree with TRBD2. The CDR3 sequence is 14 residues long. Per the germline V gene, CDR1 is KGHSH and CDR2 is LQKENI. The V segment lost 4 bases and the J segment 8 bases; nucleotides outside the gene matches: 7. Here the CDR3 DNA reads TGTGCCAGCTCACTGGGACTAGGGTTGGATGAGCAGTTCTTC. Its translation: CASSLGLGLDEQFF.

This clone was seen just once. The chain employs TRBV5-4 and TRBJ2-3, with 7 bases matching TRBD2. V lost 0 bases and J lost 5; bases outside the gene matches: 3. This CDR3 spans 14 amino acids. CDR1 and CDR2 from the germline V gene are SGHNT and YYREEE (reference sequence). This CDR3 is CASSLAGRGDTQYF. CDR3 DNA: TGTGCCAGCAGCTTGGCGGGGAGGGGAGATACGCAGTATTTT.

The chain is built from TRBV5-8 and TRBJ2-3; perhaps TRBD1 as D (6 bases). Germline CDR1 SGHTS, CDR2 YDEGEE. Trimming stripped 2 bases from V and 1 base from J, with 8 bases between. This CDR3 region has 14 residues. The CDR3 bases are TGTGCCAGCAGCTTCAGACAGGGCACAGATACGCAGTATTTT. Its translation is CASSFRQGTDTQYF.

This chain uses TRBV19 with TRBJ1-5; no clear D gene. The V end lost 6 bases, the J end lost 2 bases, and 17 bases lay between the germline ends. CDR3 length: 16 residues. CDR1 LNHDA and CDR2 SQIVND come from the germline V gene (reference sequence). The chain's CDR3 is CASRDYWGVGNQPQHF. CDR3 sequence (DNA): TGTGCCAGTAGGGACTATTGGGGAGTTGGCAATCAGCCCCAGCATTTT.

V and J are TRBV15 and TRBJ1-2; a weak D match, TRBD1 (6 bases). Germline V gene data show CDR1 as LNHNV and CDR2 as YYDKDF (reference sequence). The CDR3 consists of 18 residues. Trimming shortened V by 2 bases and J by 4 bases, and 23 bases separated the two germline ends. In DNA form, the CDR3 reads TGTGCCACCAGCAGACACCGGGACATCGGGCGGGAGGGCTATGGCTACACCTTC. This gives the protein CATSRHRDIGREGYGYTF.

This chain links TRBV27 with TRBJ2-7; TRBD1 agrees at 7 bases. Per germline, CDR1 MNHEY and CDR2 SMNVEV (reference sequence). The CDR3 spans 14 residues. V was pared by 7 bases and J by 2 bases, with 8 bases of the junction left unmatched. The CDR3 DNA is TGTGCCAGCAAGTGGGCAGGGGGTACCTACGAGCAGTACTTC. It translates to CASKWAGGTYEQYF.